A selection of T cell receptor beta chains follows, all from one sample in a study of blood T cell repertoires in COVID-19. Libraries were prepared by immunoSEQ multiplex PCR; TCRdb keeps only in-frame clonotypes and omits some of them. The repertoire includes just over 75,000 clones, about 83% of them detected once, and roughly 3.5% sits in the top ten. Material: peripheral blood. These receptors originate from a man over 45 with acute or convalescent COVID-19. Both conserved end residues are part of each CDR3. The D gene is left open where the match is weak. Size tells how often a clone was seen (once, few, many) or the class of an expanded clone, and some rows leave it out.

V gene	clone size	J gene	D gene	CDR3 length	CDR3 protein	CDR3 DNA
TRBV7-3	-	TRBJ2-1	TRBD1	14	CASSLRQGDNEQFF	TGTGCCAGCAGCTTAAGACAGGGGGATAATGAGCAGTTCTTC
TRBV20-1	-	TRBJ1-3	-	14	CSASNRAKGNTIYF	TGCAGTGCTAGTAACAGGGCGAAGGGAAACACCATATATTTT
TRBV5-3	-	TRBJ2-2	TRBD2	22	CARSLRTTPGTSGYTNTGELFF	TGTGCCAGAAGCCTACGAACTACCCCGGGGACTAGCGGTTACACGAACACCGGGGAGCTGTTTTTT
TRBV24-1	-	TRBJ1-1	-	13	CATSGGLGTEAFF	TGTGCCACCAGTGGGGGCCTGGGCACTGAAGCTTTCTTT
TRBV7-2	-	TRBJ2-7	TRBD2	15	CATAGTSGTMGEQYF	TGTGCCACCGCCGGGACTAGCGGGACGATGGGGGAGCAGTACTTC
TRBV5-8	once	TRBJ1-3	-	14	CASTWESSGNTIYF	TGTGCCAGCACCTGGGAGAGCTCTGGAAACACCATATATTTT
TRBV7-9	-	TRBJ2-1	TRBD2	14	CASSPREGPNEQFF	TGTGCCAGCAGCCCACGGGAGGGCCCCAATGAGCAGTTCTTC
TRBV29-1	-	TRBJ1-2	-	13	CSVDAGENYGYTF	TGCAGCGTTGATGCAGGGGAGAACTATGGCTACACCTTC
TRBV7-7	-	TRBJ2-7	TRBD1	15	CASSLDRGPGYEQYF	TGTGCCAGCAGCTTAGACAGGGGGCCCGGGTACGAGCAGTACTTC
TRBV4-2	-	TRBJ1-1	-	16	CASSQDLPGGDAEAFF	TGTGCCAGCAGCCAAGATCTTCCGGGGGGCGACGCTGAAGCTTTCTTT
TRBV6-2/TRBV6-3	few	TRBJ2-5	TRBD2	17	CASSYPTAGAYQETQYF	TGTGCCAGCAGTTACCCCACAGCGGGGGCGTACCAAGAGACCCAGTACTTC
TRBV5-1	-	TRBJ1-5	-	16	CASSPYPDRIGQPQHF	TGCGCCAGCAGCCCCTACCCCGACAGGATTGGGCAGCCCCAGCATTTT
TRBV6-5	-	TRBJ2-5	TRBD2	15	CASSYGAGGLGTQYF	TGTGCCAGCAGTTACGGAGCGGGGGGGCTCGGGACCCAGTACTTC
TRBV6-2/TRBV6-3	-	TRBJ1-2	-	16	CASSRIQGTESYGYTF	TGTGCCAGCAGTCGCATCCAGGGCACCGAAAGCTATGGCTACACCTTC
TRBV6-5	-	TRBJ2-7	TRBD1	14	CASRPGQGTHEQYF	TGTGCCAGCAGACCGGGACAGGGGACCCACGAGCAGTACTTC
TRBV7-2	-	TRBJ2-5	-	15	CASSFVAGGQETQYF	TGTGCCAGCAGCTTTGTTGCAGGAGGGCAAGAGACCCAGTACTTC
TRBV3-1/TRBV3-2	-	TRBJ1-2	-	14	CASSQGLLNYGYTF	TGTGCCAGCAGCCAAGGACTCCTTAACTATGGCTACACCTTC
TRBV6-2/TRBV6-3	few	TRBJ1-6	-	16	CASSYNLPGYNSPLHF	TGTGCCAGCAGTTACAACCTCCCAGGGTATAATTCACCCCTCCACTTT
TRBV7-9	-	TRBJ2-7	TRBD1	13	CASGEQGAYEQYF	TGTGCCAGCGGGGAACAGGGGGCTTACGAGCAGTACTTC
TRBV6-4	-	TRBJ1-1	-	14	CASSPDRLGTEAFF	TGTGCCAGCAGCCCTGACAGGCTTGGCACTGAAGCTTTCTTT
TRBV24-1	-	TRBJ2-3	TRBD2	16	CATSDSPSGRADTQYF	TGTGCCACCAGTGATTCCCCGAGCGGGAGGGCAGATACGCAGTATTTT
TRBV20-1	few	TRBJ2-3	TRBD2	14	CSASKRDRTDTQYF	TGCAGTGCTAGTAAGCGGGACCGCACAGATACGCAGTATTTT